This T cell receptor (beta chain) was found in a study of blood T cells in healthy people across ages. Notes on the study in general: A strong correlation between TCR beta diversity and naive T cell percentage was seen. Long-lived and aged donors differed, with more naive CD4+ cells and higher diversity in the long-lived.

Concerning this clonotype: Its antigen is as yet unknown.

The authors ran a second PCR of about 6 to 11 cycles using a sample-barcoded 5' primer and a J-beta primer mix. TCRdb re-derived calls from the 5' RACE reads in MiXCR, one entry per CDR3 protein. The sample consists of 1.5 million to 2 million distinct CDR3 sequences, 49% of them appearing once. CDR3 length: 18 residues. This sequence joins TRBV21-1 and TRBJ2-7; the table's D call, TRBD1, was not checked against the DNA. TRBV21-1 counts as a pseudogene. Sequenced: blood. The receptor was derived from a woman between 40 and 50 years old in good health. CDR3 region: CASSKRDPPWILFYEQYF. The CDR3 DNA sequence: TGTGCCAGCAGCAAAAGGGACCCACCATGGATCCTTTTCTACGAGCAGTACTTC.